This entry lists 6 T cell receptor beta chains sequenced from one sample in a study of vaccination effects on CD4 cells after COVID-19. Their antigen targets remain unknown. Peptide-pool stimulation followed by sequencing identified expanded antigen-specific CD4+ clonotypes in the ViraFEST assay. Cultured cells yielded isolated CD4+ T cells after 10 to 11 days. Infection dated between March and December 2020, before the Alpha, Beta and Delta variants reached the United States. Each participant was given two doses of one vaccine (BNT162b2 or mRNA-1273). Libraries were prepared by immunoSEQ multiplex PCR; TCRdb keeps only in-frame clonotypes and omits some of them. The table shows 13,000 to 15,000 clones, with 76% occurring only once. Here the sequenced sample was CD4+ T cells from PBMCs cultured with HCoV-NL63 spike peptides, taken after COVID-19 vaccination. All receptors come from a human donor who had a prior SARS-CoV-2 infection.

This chain links TRBV9 with TRBJ2-5; TRBD1 matches at 9 bases. Germline-derived CDR1 and CDR2 are SGDLS and YYNGEE. This CDR3 contains 15 residues. The J segment lost 5 bases and the V segment lost 3 bases, leaving 8 bases of the junction unmatched. CDR3 nucleotides: TGTGCCAGCAGCGGGACAGGGGTAAACGAGGAGACCCAGTACTTC. Its protein product is CASSGTGVNEETQYF.

This rearrangement joins TRBV7-2 to TRBJ2-5; tentative D call: TRBD2 (5 bases). Germline CDR1 and CDR2: SGHTA and FQGNSA. This CDR3 has 13 residues. V gave up 3 bases and J gave up 5 bases, with 10 bases separating them. CDR3 amino acids: CASSFGSGETQYF. CDR3 nucleotide sequence: TGTGCCAGCAGCTTTGGGTCGGGGGAGACCCAGTACTTC.

The chain joins TRBV4-2 to TRBJ1-1; D not resolved. This CDR3 has 13 residues. Germline loops: CDR1 LGHNA, CDR2 YNFKEQ. V was trimmed by 1 base and J by 2 bases, leaving 5 bases between them. In DNA form, the CDR3 reads TGTGCCAGCAGCCAAGGACGCAACACTGAAGCTTTCTTT. It translates to CASSQGRNTEAFF.

The chain couples TRBV4-2 to TRBJ2-1; 12 nucleotides agree with TRBD2. The germline gives CDR1 LGHNA, CDR2 YNFKEQ. V was clipped by 4 bases and J by 8 bases; unmatched bases: 6. The CDR3 spans 15 residues. The CDR3: CASSPRLAGGYEQFF. DNA for the CDR3: TGTGCCAGCAGCCCCCGTCTAGCGGGAGGGTATGAGCAGTTCTTC.

CDR3 coding DNA: TGTGCCAGCAGCTTAGCCCGGAGCTCCTACAATGAGCAGTTCTTC. Its protein is CASSLARSSYNEQFF. The rearrangement joins TRBV7-2 to TRBJ2-1; D unclear. The CDR3 runs to 15 residues. The V gene's germline CDR1 is SGHTA and CDR2 FQGNSA. The V end was cut by 0 bases, the J end by 0 bases, with 6 bases between.

The chain employs TRBV24-1 and TRBJ1-6; maybe TRBD1 (6 bases). The CDR3 sequence is 16 residues long. Trimming cost V 3 bases and J 2 bases, with 10 bases left between them. CDR1 and CDR2 (germline): KGHDR, SFDVKD. CDR3 amino acids: CATSDPGDAYNSPLHF. CDR3 nucleotides: TGTGCCACCAGTGATCCAGGGGACGCCTATAATTCACCCCTCCACTTT.